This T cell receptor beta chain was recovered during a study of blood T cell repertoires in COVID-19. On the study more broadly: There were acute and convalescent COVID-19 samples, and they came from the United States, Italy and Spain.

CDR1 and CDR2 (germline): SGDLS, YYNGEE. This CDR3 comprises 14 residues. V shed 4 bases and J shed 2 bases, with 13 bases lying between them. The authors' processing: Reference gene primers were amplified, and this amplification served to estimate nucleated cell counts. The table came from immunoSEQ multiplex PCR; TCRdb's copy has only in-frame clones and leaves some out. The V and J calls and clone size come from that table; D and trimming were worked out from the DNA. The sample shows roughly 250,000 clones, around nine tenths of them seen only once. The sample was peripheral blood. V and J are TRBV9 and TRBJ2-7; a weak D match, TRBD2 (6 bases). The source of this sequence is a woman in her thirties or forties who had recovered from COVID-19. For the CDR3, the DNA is TGTGCCAGCAGCCCGGAGGGAGCGGCCTACGAGCAGTACTTC. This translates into CASSPEGAAYEQYF.